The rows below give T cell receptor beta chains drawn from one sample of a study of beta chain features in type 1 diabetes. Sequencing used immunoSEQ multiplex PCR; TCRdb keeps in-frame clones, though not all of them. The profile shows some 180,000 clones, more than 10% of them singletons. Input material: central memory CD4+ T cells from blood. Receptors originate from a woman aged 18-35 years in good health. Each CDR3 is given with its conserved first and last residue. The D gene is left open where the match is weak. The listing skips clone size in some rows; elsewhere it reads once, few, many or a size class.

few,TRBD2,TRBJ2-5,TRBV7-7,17,TGTGCCAGCAGCTTAGGGCTAGCGGGAGCGGGGGTGGAGACCCAGTACTTC,CASSLGLAGAGVETQYF
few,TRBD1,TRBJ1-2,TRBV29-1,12,TGCAGCGTTACCCGGGGACAGTTTGGCTACACCTTC,CSVTRGQFGYTF
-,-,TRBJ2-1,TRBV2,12,TGTGCCAGCAGTGAAGATAAGGGGCCAAAGTTCTTC,CASSEDKGPKFF
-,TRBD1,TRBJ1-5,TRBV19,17,TGTGCCAGCCGAGTGAAATCAGGGGGCTGGAGCAATCAGCCCCAGCATTTT,CASRVKSGGWSNQPQHF
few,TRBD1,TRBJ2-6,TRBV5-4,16,TGTGCCAGCGGGACAGGGGGAGGTAAGGGGGCCAACGTCCTGACTTTC,CASGTGGGKGANVLTF
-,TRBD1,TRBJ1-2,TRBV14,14,TGTGCCAGCAGCCAACAGGGGGCCTACTATGGCTACACCTTC,CASSQQGAYYGYTF
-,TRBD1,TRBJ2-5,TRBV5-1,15,TGCGCCAGCAGCCATGTCGGGACAGGGGGCGAGACCCAGTACTTC,CASSHVGTGGETQYF
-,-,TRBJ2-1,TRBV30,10,TGTGCCAGCGGCCACAATGAGCAGTTCTTC,CASGHNEQFF
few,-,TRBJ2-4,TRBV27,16,TGTGCCAGCAGCCCGACAGTGTCAAGAGCCAAAAACATTCAGTACTTC,CASSPTVSRAKNIQYF
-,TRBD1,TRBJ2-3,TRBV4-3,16,TGCGCCAGCAGCCAAGATCACAGGGGAGGCACAGATACGCAGTATTTT,CASSQDHRGGTDTQYF
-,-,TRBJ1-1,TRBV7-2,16,TGTGCCAGCAGCCCCCGACGGGGGAAGGACGGCACTGAAGCTTTCTTT,CASSPRRGKDGTEAFF
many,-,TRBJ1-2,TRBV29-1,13,TGCAGCGTTGAGGGTGGGCAGGGTGGAGGCTACACCTTC,CSVEGGQGGGYTF
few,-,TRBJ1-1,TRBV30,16,TGTGCCTGGAGTGTTCCAGGGGCGCCCCTAAACACTGAAGCTTTCTTT,CAWSVPGAPLNTEAFF
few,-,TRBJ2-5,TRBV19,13,TGTGCCAGTAGCGACACCGTTCAAGAGACCCAGTACTTC,CASSDTVQETQYF
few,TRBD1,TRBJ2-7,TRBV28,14,TGTGCCAGCCATGTTACAGGGGGCTCTGGCGAGCAGTACTTC,CASHVTGGSGEQYF
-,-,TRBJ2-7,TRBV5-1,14,TGCGCCAGCAGCCCCTACGGGGATAGCGACGAGCAGTACTTC,CASSPYGDSDEQYF
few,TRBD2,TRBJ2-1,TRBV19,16,TGTGCCAGTAGTATAAAGACTAGCGAGTCCTACAATGAGCAGTTCTTC,CASSIKTSESYNEQFF
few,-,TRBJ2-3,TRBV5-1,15,TGCGCCAGCAGCTTGTACGTGCGGTCGACAGATACGCAGTATTTT,CASSLYVRSTDTQYF
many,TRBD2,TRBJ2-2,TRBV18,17,TGTGCCAGCTCACCAAACGTGGGAGGGCCGAACACCGGGGAGCTGTTTTTT,CASSPNVGGPNTGELFF
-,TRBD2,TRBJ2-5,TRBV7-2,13,TGTGCCAGCAGCTCTAGCGGGCGAGAGACCCAGTACTTC,CASSSSGRETQYF
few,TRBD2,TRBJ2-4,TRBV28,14,TGTGCCAGCATCAGCGGGGGAGCCAAAAACATTCAGTACTTC,CASISGGAKNIQYF
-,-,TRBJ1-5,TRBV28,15,TGTGCCAGCGGCGGGGGGCAGGAGGGCAATCAGCCCCAGCATTTT,CASGGGQEGNQPQHF
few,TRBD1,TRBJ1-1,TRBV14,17,TGTGCCAGCAGCCAAGATCCTCCGGGACAGGCGAGGGTCGGAGCTTTCTTT,CASSQDPPGQARVGAFF
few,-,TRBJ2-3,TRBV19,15,TGTGCCAGTAGTAATCCGCCGAGGGTCACAGATACGCAGTATTTT,CASSNPPRVTDTQYF
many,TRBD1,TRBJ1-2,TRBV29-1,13,TGCAGCGTCGGGAACAGGGGCCCTGGGGGCTACACCTTC,CSVGNRGPGGYTF
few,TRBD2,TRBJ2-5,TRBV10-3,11,TGTGCCATCTCGGGGGGGGAGACCCAGTACTTC,CAISGGETQYF
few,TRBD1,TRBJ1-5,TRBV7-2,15,TGTGCCAGCAGCGCCCCGGGGACAGGGCATAAGCCCCAGCATTTT,CASSAPGTGHKPQHF
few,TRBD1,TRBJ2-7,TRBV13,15,TGTGCCAGCAGCTGGATAGGGACAGGGAAACGCGAGCAGTACTTC,CASSWIGTGKREQYF
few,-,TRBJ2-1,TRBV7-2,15,TGTGCCAGCAGCTTATGGCAGAGGAACGACAATGAGCAGTTCTTC,CASSLWQRNDNEQFF
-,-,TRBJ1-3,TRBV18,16,TGTGCCAGCTCACCGGTCCGGGTCGACTCTGGAAACACCATATATTTT,CASSPVRVDSGNTIYF
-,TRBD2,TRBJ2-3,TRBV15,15,TGTGCCACCAGCCCCGGGACTAGCGGCACAGATACGCAGTATTTT,CATSPGTSGTDTQYF
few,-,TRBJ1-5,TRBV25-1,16,TGTGCCAGCAGTGAGCGAGGAGGGGATAGCAATCAGCCCCAGCATTTT,CASSERGGDSNQPQHF
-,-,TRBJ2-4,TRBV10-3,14,TGTGCCATCAGTGACGGGTCAAGGGGGAACATTCAGTACTTC,CAISDGSRGNIQYF
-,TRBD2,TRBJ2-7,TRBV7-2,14,TGTGCCAGCAGCTCGCCTAGCGGGTTAGGGGAGCAGTACTTC,CASSSPSGLGEQYF
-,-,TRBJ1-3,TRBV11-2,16,TGTGCCAGCAGCACCCGAATGGGGGCCTCTGGAAACACCATATATTTT,CASSTRMGASGNTIYF
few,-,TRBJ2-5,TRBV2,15,TGTGCCAGCAGTGAAGAGGGGGTCCGAGGAGAGACCCAGTACTTC,CASSEEGVRGETQYF